Presented here are 16 T cell receptor beta chains from one specimen sequenced in a study of blood T cell repertoires in COVID-19 (dated by TCRdb to 2018 to 2020). The receptor library was made with the immunoSEQ multiplex PCR assay. The source is immuneACCESS, and TCRdb retained only in-frame sequences with V and J called. Part of the clones is not carried over; for the studies checked, unresolved V genes explain less than half of this, and the remainder is unexplained. The sample has about 130,000 clones on record, 75% to 90% of them singletons. The ten most abundant clones make up about 2.3% of the sample. The specimen sequenced was PBMCs or T cells enriched from blood (not recorded which). The receptors were sampled from a woman between 50 and 59 years old who had recovered from COVID-19.

The genes are TRBV15 and TRBJ2-7; D unclear. Germline V gene lookup returns CDR1 LNHNV and CDR2 YYDKDF (reference sequence). Trimming took 0 bases from V and 5 from J, leaving 14 bases between them. This CDR3 has 15 amino acids. The CDR3 sequence: CATSRDTVSMDEQYF. CDR3 nucleotides: TGTGCCACCAGCAGAGACACAGTATCGATGGACGAGCAGTACTTC. Variable domain in full (rest from reference TRBV15 and TRBJ2-7): DAMVIQNPRYQVTQFGKPVTLSCSQTLNHNVMYWYQQKSSQAPKLLFHYYDKDFNNEADTPDNFQSRRPNTSFCFLDIRSPGLGDTAMYLCATSRDTVSMDEQYFGPGTRLTVT.

This chain joins TRBV5-4 and TRBJ2-7; 10 bases line up with TRBD2. There are 15 residues in the CDR3. V dropped 3 bases and J dropped 3; count of bases not matched to a gene: 6. CDR1 is SGHNT, CDR2 YYREEE, per germline (reference sequence). This chain's CDR3 is CASSSASGGDYEQYF. CDR3 coding DNA: TGTGCCAGCAGCTCAGCTAGCGGGGGCGACTACGAGCAGTACTTC.

The rearrangement links TRBV4-3 to TRBJ2-5; 8 bases line up with TRBD1. Trimming at V came to 1 base and at J to 2 bases, leaving 3 bases not matched to a gene. CDR1 is LGHNA, CDR2 YSLEER, per germline. The CDR3 totals 15 residues. This chain's CDR3 is CASSQAGGLQETQYF. The CDR3 nucleotides read TGCGCCAGCAGCCAAGCAGGGGGCTTGCAAGAGACCCAGTACTTC.

This chain joins TRBV6-6 and TRBJ2-7; possible D gene TRBD1, 6 bases. V lost 0 bases, J lost 6 bases, and 12 bases lay in between. This CDR3 contains 14 residues. Germline CDR1 reads MNHNY; CDR2 reads SVGAGI (reference sequence). Written as DNA, the CDR3 is TGTGCCAGCAGTTACTCAGAACTAGGGGGCGAGCAGTACTTC. Its translation is CASSYSELGGEQYF.

The chain uses TRBV7-9 and TRBJ1-2, with D possibly being TRBD1 (6 bases). The CDR3 is made up of 15 amino acids. Looked up from germline, CDR1 is SEHNR and CDR2 is FQNEAQ (reference sequence). Between the trimmed V and J ends, which lost 5 bases and 0 bases, there was a span of 13 bases. The CDR3 DNA reads TGTGCCAGCAGCCCCCGGACAGTCGCTAACTATGGCTACACCTTC. As protein: CASSPRTVANYGYTF.

This chain links TRBV20-1 with TRBJ2-5, with TRBD2 identical over 10 bases. Germline V gene data show CDR1 as DFQATT and CDR2 as SNEGSKA (reference sequence). V shed 3 bases, J shed 2 bases, and the junction held 9 bases outside the gene matches. The CDR3 sequence is 16 residues long. CDR3 amino acids: CSASWASGGTQETQYF. CDR3 DNA: TGCAGTGCTAGTTGGGCTAGCGGGGGAACACAAGAGACCCAGTACTTC.

This sequence joins TRBV5-1 and TRBJ1-1; D unclear. CDR1 is SGHRS and CDR2 is YFSETQ in the germline V gene. With 3 bases removed from V and 8 bases from J, the gap between germline ends came to 8 bases. This CDR3 has 11 amino acids. Written as DNA, the CDR3 is TGCGCCAGCAGCTCCTACTCCGAAGCTTTCTTT. Its protein product is CASSSYSEAFF.

This sequence joins TRBV19 and TRBJ2-7; D perhaps matches TRBD2 (6 bases). CDR1 is LNHDA and CDR2 is SQIVND in the germline V gene (reference sequence). V was trimmed by 3 bases and J by 4 bases, leaving 10 bases between them. CDR3 length: 13 amino acids. CDR3 DNA: TGTGCCAGTAGTATTTTACTAGCTTACGAGCAGTACTTC. Translated, it gives CASSILLAYEQYF. The whole variable domain, filled in from reference TRBV19 and TRBJ2-7, reads DGGITQSPKYLFRKEGQNVTLSCEQNLNHDAMYWYRQDPGQGLRLIYYSQIVNDFQKGDIAEGYSVSREKKESFPLTVTSAQKNPTAFYLCASSILLAYEQYFGPGTRLTVT.

The genes are TRBV5-1 and TRBJ1-1; no definite D call. The CDR3 is made up of 11 amino acids. In germline, CDR1 is SGHRS, CDR2 YFSETQ. The V and J ends lost 6 bases and 3 bases respectively, with 6 bases between them. The CDR3 is CASKEDTEAFF. The CDR3 coding sequence is TGCGCCAGCAAGGAGGACACTGAAGCTTTCTTT.

This clone was counted a single time. This chain links TRBV19 with TRBJ1-5, with TRBD1 as a possible D gene (5 bases). Germline V gene sequence: CDR1 LNHDA, CDR2 SQIVND (reference sequence). This CDR3 spans 13 amino acids. V was clipped by 5 bases and J by 5 bases, with 10 bases between them. Here the CDR3 reads CASSVTGDQPQHF. The CDR3 region has the DNA TGTGCCAGTAGTGTTACAGGAGATCAGCCCCAGCATTTT. The full variable domain, its missing parts supplied by reference TRBV19 and TRBJ1-5, is DGGITQSPKYLFRKEGQNVTLSCEQNLNHDAMYWYRQDPGQGLRLIYYSQIVNDFQKGDIAEGYSVSREKKESFPLTVTSAQKNPTAFYLCASSVTGDQPQHFGDGTRLSIL.

This clone was seen just once. V is TRBV18 and J is TRBJ1-1; a possible D gene is TRBD1 (6 bases). The CDR3 totals 15 residues. V lost 6 bases to trimming and J lost 1 base, with 15 bases between them. Germline values: CDR1 KGHSH, CDR2 LQKENI. The CDR3 DNA reads as TGTGCCAGCTCGCCCTCCAGGGGCGAGAACACTGAAGCTTTCTTT. Translated, it gives CASSPSRGENTEAFF.

The chain links TRBV5-1 to TRBJ2-5; D is perhaps TRBD1 (6 bases). CDR3 size: 13 residues. Germline CDR1 is SGHRS and CDR2 is YFSETQ. Trimming shortened V by 4 bases and J by 2 bases, and 9 bases separated the two germline ends. Here the CDR3 DNA reads TGCGCCAGCAGCCCCGGACAGCAAGAGACCCAGTACTTC. It encodes CASSPGQQETQYF.

This chain connects TRBV29-1 to TRBJ1-4; the D gene is possibly TRBD1 (6 bases). V lost 5 bases, J lost 8 bases, and 15 bases lay in between. The CDR3 spans 13 residues. Germline V gene sequence: CDR1 SQVTM, CDR2 ANQGSEA. In nucleotides, the CDR3 is TGCAGCGTTTTGACGGGACAACAGGAAAAACTGTTTTTT. This codes for CSVLTGQQEKLFF. The variable domain in full, completed from reference TRBV29-1 and TRBJ1-4, reads SAVISQKPSRDICQRGTSLTIQCQVDSQVTMMFWYRQQPGQSLTLIATANQGSEATYESGFVIDKFPISRPNLTFSTLTVSNMSPEDSSIYLCSVLTGQQEKLFFGSGTQLSVL.

The V gene is TRBV24-1, the J gene TRBJ1-1; 7 bases agree with TRBD1. The germline gives CDR1 KGHDR, CDR2 SFDVKD. The CDR3 has 16 residues. J lost 6 bases, V lost 2 bases, and 11 bases had no gene match. CDR3 nucleotides: TGTGCCACCAGTGATTATGGGCAGGGGGAGGTTCCTGAAGCTTTCTTT. This translates into CATSDYGQGEVPEAFF.

The chain is built from TRBV5-4 and TRBJ1-1; D is possibly TRBD1 (5 bases). The CDR3 runs 11 residues. V was clipped by 3 bases and J by 7 bases, with 7 bases between them. The germline V gene has CDR1 SGHNT and CDR2 YYREEE (reference sequence). Written as DNA, the CDR3 is TGTGCCAGCAGCTCGGGGGGTGAAGCTTTCTTT. It codes for CASSSGGEAFF. Complete variable domain (other parts from reference TRBV5-4 and TRBJ1-1): ETGVTQSPTHLIKTRGQQVTLRCSSQSGHNTVSWYQQALGQGPQFIFQYYREEENGRGNFPPRFSGLQFPNYSSELNVNALELDDSALYLCASSSGGEAFFGQGTRLTVV.

The chain has TRBV3-1 (or the pseudogene TRBV3-2) and TRBJ2-1; perhaps TRBD2 as D (5 bases). The germline V and J ends were trimmed by 1 base and 7 bases, with 14 bases remaining between them. CDR1 and CDR2 from the germline V gene are LGHDT and YNNKEL (reference sequence). This CDR3 comprises 15 residues. CDR3 DNA: TGTGCCAGCAGCCAAGGGACTGGCCGAGGGAATGAGCAGTTCTTC. It is translated as CASSQGTGRGNEQFF.